The present entry profiles one T cell receptor (beta chain) with its context. The record originates from a study of blood T cell repertoires in COVID-19. Background on the study: Researchers got acute and convalescent COVID-19 samples from the United States, Italy and Spain. PBMCs, B-cell-depleted T cells, or T cells were the source of the cDNA or gDNA that made up the material.

Original analysis: By means of reference gene primer amplification, nucleated cell counts were estimated. Profiling relied on immunoSEQ multiplex PCR, and the TCRdb table lists in-frame clones only, not all of them. That table furnishes V, J and clone size, whereas the DNA furnished D and trimming. The sample has about 130,000 clones, 85% seen once. The CDR3 runs 13 residues. Between the trimmed V and J ends, which lost 2 bases and 12 bases, there was a span of 14 bases. Germline loops: CDR1 KGHSH, CDR2 LQKENI. The receptor's source is a woman aged 80 or over with acute or convalescent COVID-19. The rearrangement joins TRBV18 to TRBJ2-1, with a tentative D call TRBD2 (6 bases). The sequencing sample was made of peripheral blood. The CDR3 region has the DNA TGTGCCAGCTCACCAGACGACGCGGGACTGCAGTTCTTC. Amino acid sequence: CASSPDDAGLQFF.